The 22 T cell receptor beta chains below were found in one sample sequenced in a study of blood T cell repertoires in COVID-19. Profiled with immunoSEQ multiplex PCR; TCRdb holds only in-frame clones, not every one. The sample yields approximately 330,000 clones, just under 90% seen once. Sequenced sample: PBMCs or T cells enriched from blood (not recorded which). The source is a woman younger than 45 who had recovered from COVID-19.

The chain is built from TRBV6-5 and TRBJ1-1; D is unresolved. Trimming left V 5 bases short and J 4 bases short, with 14 bases between. This CDR3 has 14 amino acids. From germline, CDR1 is MNHEY and CDR2 SVGAGI. The CDR3 sequence is CASSPSLWSTEAFF. In DNA, the CDR3 is TGTGCCAGCAGTCCATCTCTCTGGAGCACTGAAGCTTTCTTT.

The chain has TRBV29-1 and TRBJ2-7; TRBD2 might be the D (5 bases). Trimming shortened V by 4 bases and J by 4 bases, and 14 bases separated the two germline ends. The CDR3 extends over 13 amino acids. Germline CDR1 SQVTM, CDR2 ANQGSEA. CDR3 region: CSVADWEKYEQYF. The CDR3 DNA reads as TGCAGCGTTGCCGATTGGGAGAAGTACGAGCAGTACTTC.

The chain combines TRBV7-9 with TRBJ1-2, with D possibly being TRBD1 (6 bases). The CDR3 covers 14 residues. Trimming removed 5 bases from V and 6 bases from J, with 16 bases in between. Germline CDR1 reads SEHNR; CDR2 reads FQNEAQ (reference sequence). The CDR3 is CASSPKGGSDGYTF. The CDR3 DNA sequence: TGTGCCAGCAGCCCCAAAGGGGGTTCGGATGGCTACACCTTC.

The chain recombines TRBV19 with TRBJ2-1, with TRBD1 as a possible D gene (5 bases). The germline CDR1 and CDR2 sequences are LNHDA and SQIVND (reference sequence). The CDR3 is 15 residues long. V shed 7 bases and J shed 9 bases, with 22 bases lying between them. CDR3 DNA sequence: TGTGCCAGTAATTTCAGGGCCTCGGCGTTTGCTGAGCAGTTCTTC. Translating it yields CASNFRASAFAEQFF.

The chain employs TRBV11-2 and TRBJ1-1, with D unclear. Between the trimmed V and J ends, which lost 0 bases and 0 bases, there was a span of 8 bases. Germline CDR1 is SGHAT and CDR2 is FQNNGV. The CDR3 runs to 15 residues. CDR3 residues: CASSLDGPMNTEAFF. The DNA of the CDR3 is TGTGCCAGCAGCTTAGATGGGCCTATGAACACTGAAGCTTTCTTT. Variable domain in full (rest from reference TRBV11-2 and TRBJ1-1): EAGVAQSPRYKIIEKRQSVAFWCNPISGHATLYWYQQILGQGPKLLIQFQNNGVVDDSQLPKDRFSAERLKGVDSTLKIQPAKLEDSAVYLCASSLDGPMNTEAFFGQGTRLTVV.

The J gene is TRBJ2-5, the V gene TRBV7-2, with 8 bases fitting TRBD1. J was trimmed by 5 bases and V by 5 bases; bases with no gene match: 7. The CDR3 is 14 residues long. CDR1 SGHTA and CDR2 FQGNSA come from the germline V gene. For the CDR3, the DNA is TGTGCCAGCAGCCGGACAGGGCTTGTGGAGACCCAGTACTTC. Amino acids: CASSRTGLVETQYF.

The chain has TRBV11-2 and TRBJ2-7; 9 nucleotides agree with TRBD2. With V trimmed by 1 base and J by 2 bases, 6 bases remained unmatched. The CDR3 is 16 residues long. CDR1 is SGHAT and CDR2 is FQNNGV in the germline V gene. The CDR3 DNA follows: TGTGCCAGCAGCTTAGTAACTAGCGGGCCAACCTACGAGCAGTACTTC. The encoded protein is CASSLVTSGPTYEQYF.

The chain has TRBV28 and TRBJ1-2; 7 nucleotides match TRBD1. This CDR3 has 16 residues. Germline V gives CDR1 MDHEN, CDR2 SYDVKM. Trimming cost V 6 bases and J 5 bases; bases outside gene matches: 15. CDR3 sequence reads: CASSVLDREVRYGYTF. The CDR3 coding sequence is TGTGCCAGCAGCGTTCTCGACAGGGAAGTCCGGTATGGCTACACCTTC.

The chain carries TRBV11-2 and TRBJ2-1, with D perhaps TRBD2 (5 bases). CDR1 and CDR2 from the germline V gene are SGHAT and FQNNGV. The CDR3 runs to 14 residues. Trimming cost V 1 base and J 9 bases, with 13 bases left between them. The CDR3 protein is CASSLGGVRGEQFF. CDR3 sequence (DNA): TGTGCCAGCAGCTTAGGGGGAGTTCGGGGTGAGCAGTTCTTC.

V gene TRBV18 combines with J gene TRBJ2-1; D is possibly TRBD1 (5 bases). Trimming shortened V by 6 bases and J by 6 bases, and 24 bases separated the two germline ends. Per the germline V gene, CDR1 is KGHSH and CDR2 is LQKENI. The CDR3 totals 17 residues. The CDR3 protein is CASSPFRTVRGSNEQFF. The CDR3 DNA reads TGTGCCAGCTCTCCTTTCCGGACGGTTAGGGGCAGCAATGAGCAGTTCTTC. The full variable domain, in which reference TRBV18 and TRBJ2-1 provide the parts outside the CDR3, is NAGVMQNPRHLVRRRGQEARLRCSPMKGHSHVYWYRQLPEEGLKFMVYLQKENIIDESGMPKERFSAEFPKEGPSILRIQQVVRGDSAAYFCASSPFRTVRGSNEQFFGPGTRLTVL.

For this clone: Other DNA sequences from this sample encode an identical CDR3 as well. This chain links TRBV18 with TRBJ2-7; D ambiguous. The CDR3 totals 12 residues. V was clipped by 2 bases and J by 1 base, with 3 bases between them. Germline V gene lookup returns CDR1 KGHSH and CDR2 LQKENI. The CDR3 region is CASSPSSYEQYF. CDR3 bases: TGTGCCAGCTCACCATCTTCCTACGAGCAGTACTTC.

The CDR3, as DNA: TGTGCCAGCAGACCCGGCAGGGGAAGGACCGGGGAGCTGTTTTTT. Amino acids: CASRPGRGRTGELFF. V is TRBV6-5 and J is TRBJ2-2; tentative D call: TRBD1 (6 bases). V lost 6 bases and J lost 5, with 16 bases in between. The CDR3 is 15 amino acids. Germline CDR1 is MNHEY and CDR2 is SVGAGI.

Points on this clone: An end of the junction does not agree with germline; a read error may underlie this. The chain uses TRBV7-7 and TRBJ2-3; tentatively, D is TRBD2 (5 bases). Germline V gene sequence: CDR1 SSHAT, CDR2 FNYEAQ (reference sequence). The CDR3 extends over 14 amino acids. CDR3 region: CASSGGTSTDTQYF. The CDR3 DNA reads TGTGCTAGCAGCGGCGGAACTAGCACAGATACGCAGTATTTT. Complete variable domain (other parts from reference TRBV7-7 and TRBJ2-3): GAGVSQSPRYKVTKRGQDVTLRCDPISSHATLYWYQQALGQGPEFLTYFNYEAQPDKSGLPSDRFSAERPEGSISTLTIQRTEQRDSAMYRCASSGGTSTDTQYFGPGTRLTVL.

V and J are TRBV12-5 and TRBJ2-1; 8 bases fit TRBD1. V lost 1 base, J lost 2 bases, and 4 bases stayed unmatched. This CDR3 has 16 amino acids. Per germline, CDR1 LGHNT and CDR2 FRNRAP. Here the CDR3 reads CASGLGTGSTYNEQFF. The CDR3, as DNA: TGTGCTAGTGGTTTGGGGACAGGGTCGACCTACAATGAGCAGTTCTTC. The full variable domain, completed using reference TRBV12-5 and TRBJ2-1, is DARVTQTPRHKVTEMGQEVTMRCQPILGHNTVFWYRQTMMQGLELLAYFRNRAPLDDSGMPKDRFSAEMPDATLATLKIQPSEPRDSAVYFCASGLGTGSTYNEQFFGPGTRLTVL.

This clone was observed once. The V call is TRBV3-1 (or the pseudogene TRBV3-2), the J call TRBJ1-2; possible D gene TRBD1, 6 bases. The CDR3 loop spans 13 amino acids. Germline V gene sequence: CDR1 LGHDT, CDR2 YNNKEL (reference sequence). The V end was cut by 1 base, the J end by 6 bases, with 9 bases between. The CDR3 is CASSQGTVHGYTF. The CDR3 DNA sequence: TGTGCCAGCAGCCAAGGGACAGTCCATGGCTACACCTTC.

V and J are TRBV19 and TRBJ2-1; TRBD1 agrees at 7 bases. This CDR3 is built from 17 residues. Germline V gene data show CDR1 as LNHDA and CDR2 as SQIVND (reference sequence). V lost 6 bases and J lost 8; bases outside the gene matches: 19. CDR3 amino acids: CASRTIDRGPRVDEQFF. The DNA for the CDR3 is TGTGCCAGTAGAACGATTGATAGGGGGCCCCGGGTCGATGAGCAGTTCTTC.

This sequence joins TRBV19 and TRBJ1-2, with 11 nucleotides matching TRBD1. With V trimmed by 5 bases and J by 5 bases, 7 bases remained unmatched. The germline V gene has CDR1 LNHDA and CDR2 SQIVND (reference sequence). This CDR3 contains 15 residues. The CDR3 loop is CASSHTGQGAYGYTF. CDR3 coding DNA: TGTGCCAGTAGTCATACCGGACAGGGGGCGTATGGCTACACCTTC.

V is TRBV27 and J is TRBJ2-3; 9 bases are shared with TRBD2. Unmatched junction bases numbered 6, after V lost 8 bases and J lost 0 bases. CDR3 length equals 15 residues. The germline CDR1 and CDR2 sequences are MNHEY and SMNVEV (reference sequence). The CDR3 sequence: CASVDSGSSTDTQYF. For the CDR3, the DNA is TGTGCCAGCGTCGATAGCGGGAGCAGCACAGATACGCAGTATTTT.

The rearrangement links TRBV27 to TRBJ2-7, with D possibly TRBD2 on 5 matching bases. There are 16 residues in the CDR3. Trimming took off 3 bases at V and 2 bases at J, with 17 bases between the two ends. Germline V CDR1 and CDR2: MNHEY, SMNVEV (reference sequence). The CDR3 spells CASSFVLTSMPYEQYF. In DNA form, the CDR3 reads TGTGCCAGCAGTTTTGTCCTTACTAGTATGCCCTACGAGCAGTACTTC.

This chain links TRBV19 with TRBJ2-2; a weak D match, TRBD1 (6 bases). CDR1 and CDR2 from the germline V gene are LNHDA and SQIVND (reference sequence). V lost 9 bases and J 6 bases, leaving 17 bases between the germline ends. This CDR3 has 14 residues. The CDR3 here is CASLDRKSAGELFF. The CDR3 coding sequence is TGTGCCAGCCTTGACAGGAAATCGGCCGGGGAGCTGTTTTTT.

This chain joins TRBV5-7 and TRBJ2-1; 8 bases are a match to TRBD2. TRBV5-7 has ORF status, its function being uncertain. The trim removed 2 bases at V and 9 bases at J, leaving 13 bases unmatched. This CDR3 spans 16 amino acids. The CDR3 region has the DNA TGTGCCAGCAGCTTCCTAGACGGGAGGGCCCTCGGTGAGCAGTTCTTC. Amino acids: CASSFLDGRALGEQFF.

The chain links TRBV19 to TRBJ1-6, with TRBD1 matching over 9 bases. CDR1 and CDR2 from the germline V gene are LNHDA and SQIVND (reference sequence). V was clipped by 6 bases and J by 7 bases; unmatched bases: 7. This CDR3 has 15 residues. CDR3 loop: CASRTQGAVNSPLHF. CDR3 coding DNA: TGTGCCAGTAGGACACAGGGGGCAGTAAATTCACCCCTCCACTTT.